The TCR beta chain under discussion was sequenced for a study of identical twins. General observations from the study: Recombination models fit unrelated individuals' TCR alpha sharing but underestimated twins'.

In regard to this clonotype: Its antigen remains unidentified.

This CDR3 contains 17 residues. Germline values: CDR1 MGHRA, CDR2 YSYEKL. The ends lost 4 bases at V and 2 bases at J; junction bases unmatched: 7. MiXCR, run by TCRdb on the 5' RACE reads, gives a single entry per CDR3 protein. Of about 790,000 distinct CDR3 sequences listed, 15% to 20% are singletons. A further study also used this sample, focusing on T cells expressing NK-cell markers.

This sequence joins TRBV4-1 and TRBJ2-1, with TRBD2 matching 11 bases. This receptor was taken from a woman aged 18-29 years in good health. The sequenced sample was PBMCs. The CDR3 sequence is CASSPYLAGGPYNEQFF. The DNA for the CDR3 is TGCGCCAGCAGCCCCTATCTAGCGGGAGGTCCCTACAATGAGCAGTTCTTC.